This TCR beta chain was identified during a study of T cells in Graves' hyperthyroidism and ophthalmopathy. RNA transcripts served as the template for amplifying TCR beta CDR3 regions. With the HTBI primer set, the TCR CDR3 went through a first round of RT-PCR. Using its own MiXCR run on the multiplex PCR reads, TCRdb lists one record per CDR3 protein. The sample shows hundreds of thousands of distinct CDR3 sequences, 17% of them seen only once. Ophthalmopathy cases met thresholds of Clinical Activity Score at least 3, NOSPECS grade at least 4 and duration under 3 months. The PBMCs were taken from roughly 9.3 ml of fresh peripheral blood. CDR3 length: 13 amino acids. Germline loops: CDR1 SGHNT, CDR2 YYREEE (reference sequence). The ends were cut back, 2 bases at V and 6 bases at J, with 12 bases in the middle. General study results and limits: Ophthalmopathy prediction by the model preceded onset by a median about 6 months.

Note on this clonotype: Its antigen is unidentified.

Sequenced material: blood. This chain joins TRBV5-4 and TRBJ2-7; D uncertain. This receptor was obtained from a woman between 18 and 29 years old with Graves' ophthalmopathy. CDR3 bases: TGTGCCAGCAGCTTTCTCCCAAGGGCCGAGCAGTACTTC. Translating gives CASSFLPRAEQYF.